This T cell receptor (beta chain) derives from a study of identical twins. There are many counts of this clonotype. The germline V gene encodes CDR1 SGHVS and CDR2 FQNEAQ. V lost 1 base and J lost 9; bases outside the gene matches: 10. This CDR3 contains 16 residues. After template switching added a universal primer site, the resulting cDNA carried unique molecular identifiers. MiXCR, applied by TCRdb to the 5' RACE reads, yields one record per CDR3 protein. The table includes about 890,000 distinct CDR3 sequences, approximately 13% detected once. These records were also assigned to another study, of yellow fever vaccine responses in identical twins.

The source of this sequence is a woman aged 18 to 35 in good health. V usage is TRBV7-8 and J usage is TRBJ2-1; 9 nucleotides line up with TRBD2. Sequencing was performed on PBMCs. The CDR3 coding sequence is TGTGCCAGCAGCTTAGGGCTCTCTAGCGGGATAGGTGAGCAGTTCTTC. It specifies CASSLGLSSGIGEQFF.